The rows below give T cell receptor beta chains drawn from one sample of a study of blood T cell repertoires in COVID-19. Method: immunoSEQ multiplex PCR; TCRdb's copy keeps in-frame clones and lacks some. The repertoire holds under 250,000 clones, with 80% to 90% as singletons. Sequencing input: peripheral blood. The receptors shown here come from a man aged 55 to 70 with acute or convalescent COVID-19. CDR3s include the opening cysteine and the closing phenylalanine or tryptophan. A D gene is named only where the DNA matches it firmly. Part of the rows lack a size; the others show once, few, many or a class for expanded clones.

j_gene,abundance,d_gene,v_gene,CDR3nt,CDR3aa
TRBJ2-7,-,TRBD2,TRBV30,TGTGCCTGGAGGGGGGCTAGCGGGAGGGCCGGAGAGCAGTACTTC,CAWRGASGRAGEQYF
TRBJ1-4,-,-,TRBV4-3,TGCGCCAGCAGCCAAGAAACAGGTTTAAATGAAAAACTGTTTTTT,CASSQETGLNEKLFF
TRBJ2-6,-,-,TRBV27,TGTGCCAGCGGAAGGGGTTCTGGGGCCAACGTCCTGACTTTC,CASGRGSGANVLTF
TRBJ2-3,-,-,TRBV6-5,TGTGCCAGCAGGGACCGGACAGATGGAGATACGCAGTATTTT,CASRDRTDGDTQYF
TRBJ2-7,-,TRBD1,TRBV27,TGTGCCAGCAGTTTAACGGGACAGGGGGCTGGGGAGCAGTACTTC,CASSLTGQGAGEQYF
TRBJ2-2,few,TRBD2,TRBV6-2/TRBV6-3,TGTGCCAGCAGTTGGACTAGCGGGAGAGGGCCGACCGGGGAGCTGTTTTTT,CASSWTSGRGPTGELFF
TRBJ2-3,-,-,TRBV10-1,TGCGCCAGCAGTGAGTTTACAGGGTTATTCACAGATACGCAGTATTTT,CASSEFTGLFTDTQYF
TRBJ1-5,-,-,TRBV7-9,TGTGCCAGCAGCTCTAGCGTTCTTGGGAATCAGCCCCAGCATTTT,CASSSSVLGNQPQHF
TRBJ2-7,-,-,TRBV18,TGTGCCAGCTCACCAAGCCGTACCACCTACGAGCAGTACTTC,CASSPSRTTYEQYF
TRBJ2-1,-,TRBD2,TRBV28,TGTGCCAGCAGTTACCAGAGGACTAGCGGGCTCAATGAGCAGTTCTTC,CASSYQRTSGLNEQFF
TRBJ2-7,-,TRBD2,TRBV6-5,TGTGCCAGCAGTAGACCTAGCGGGGGGTCCTACGAGCAGTACTTC,CASSRPSGGSYEQYF
TRBJ2-7,-,TRBD2,TRBV5-1,TGCGCCAGCAGCTGGCGGGAGGGACTAGCGATACACGAGCAGTACTTC,CASSWREGLAIHEQYF
TRBJ2-7,-,TRBD2,TRBV5-1,TGCGCCAGCAGCCCCACCCTAGCGGACGAGCAGTACTTC,CASSPTLADEQYF
TRBJ2-1,once,TRBD1,TRBV7-3,TGTGCCAGCAGCTTGGGACAGGCCAATGAGCAGTTCTTC,CASSLGQANEQFF
TRBJ2-7,-,TRBD1,TRBV9,TGTGCCAGCAGCGTAGGAGGGACAGGGACATCCGAGCAGTACTTC,CASSVGGTGTSEQYF
TRBJ1-1,-,-,TRBV27,TGTGCCAGCAGTTTATCGGTCAGGAACACTGAAGCTTTCTTT,CASSLSVRNTEAFF
TRBJ2-7,-,-,TRBV19,TGTGCCAGTAGTATAGGAGGGATCGATCCGGGTTCCATCTACGAGCAGTACTTC,CASSIGGIDPGSIYEQYF
TRBJ2-7,-,-,TRBV6-5,TGTGCCAGCAGTTACTCGGGCCAGGGGCTCTCCTACGAGCAGTACTTC,CASSYSGQGLSYEQYF
TRBJ1-3,-,-,TRBV20-1,TGCAGTGCTGAGGTCCAGGGAACCATATATTTT,CSAEVQGTIYF
TRBJ2-7,once,-,TRBV7-6,TGTGCCAGCAGCGAAATGGGCAGTCCGGTCTACGAGCAGTACTTC,CASSEMGSPVYEQYF
TRBJ2-1,-,-,TRBV30,TGTGCCTGGAGTGGGACAGGTGGGGGGAGTGAGCAGTTCTTC,CAWSGTGGGSEQFF
TRBJ2-1,-,TRBD2,TRBV6-6,TGTGCCAGCGGCTGGACTAGCGGGAGCGATGAGCAGTTCTTC,CASGWTSGSDEQFF
TRBJ2-5,-,-,TRBV19,TGTGCCAGTAGACAGGGCGGTGGTGGGTCCCAGTACTTC,CASRQGGGGSQYF
TRBJ2-2,-,TRBD1,TRBV5-1,TGCGCCAGCAGCGCGGGACAGGGGAACACCGGGGAGCTGTTTTTT,CASSAGQGNTGELFF